The entry that follows covers one T cell receptor beta chain sequence. What it binds is unknown. V lost 3 bases to trimming and J lost 6 bases; unmatched junction nucleotides: 11. Per the germline V gene, CDR1 is SGHRS and CDR2 is YFSETQ. The CDR3 has 16 residues. The source of the sample is a study of T-cell memory formation after mild COVID-19. Study outcomes and limitations: Some clones that responded were present in memory (sampled pre-infection), which suggests cross-reactive memory joined.

TCRdb reprocessed the 5' RACE reads via MiXCR and lists one record per CDR3 protein. Among about 240,000 distinct CDR3 sequences listed, more than 8% were seen once. The sequenced sample was PBMCs or a T cell subset sorted from them (not recorded which). The sequence was collected from a man between 18 and 35 years old who had mild COVID-19 (a few samples of this study predate the infection). Cell type and time point are not known. The rearrangement links TRBV5-1 to TRBJ2-3, with TRBD2 identical over 9 bases. The CDR3 nucleotides are TGCGCCAGCAGCTGGGCACTAGCGGGCGCGGGGGATACGCAGTATTTT. Translated, it gives CASSWALAGAGDTQYF.